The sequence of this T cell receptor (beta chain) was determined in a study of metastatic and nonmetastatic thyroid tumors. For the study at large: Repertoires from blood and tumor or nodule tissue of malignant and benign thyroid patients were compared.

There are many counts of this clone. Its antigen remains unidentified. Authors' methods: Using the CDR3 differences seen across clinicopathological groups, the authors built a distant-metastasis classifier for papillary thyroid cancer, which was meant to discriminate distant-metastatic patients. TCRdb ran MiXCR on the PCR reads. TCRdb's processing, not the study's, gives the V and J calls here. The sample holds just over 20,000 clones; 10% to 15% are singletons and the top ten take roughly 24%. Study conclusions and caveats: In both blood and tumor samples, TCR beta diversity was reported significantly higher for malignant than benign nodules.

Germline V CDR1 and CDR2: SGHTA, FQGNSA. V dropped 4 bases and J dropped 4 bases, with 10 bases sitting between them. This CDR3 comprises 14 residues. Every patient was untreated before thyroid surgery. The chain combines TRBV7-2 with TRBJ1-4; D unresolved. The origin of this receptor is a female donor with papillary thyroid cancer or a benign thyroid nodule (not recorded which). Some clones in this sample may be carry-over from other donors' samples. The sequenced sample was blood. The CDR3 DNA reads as TGTGCCAGCAGCTCTCTCCCTTATAATGAAAAACTGTTTTTT. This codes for CASSSLPYNEKLFF.